The present T cell receptor beta chain was sequenced within a study of technical replicates of blood from a few donors. Here immunoSEQ multiplex PCR was the method, and the copy in TCRdb shows in-frame clones only, minus some. The repertoire holds about 94,000 clones, with approximately 95% as singletons. The sample taken for sequencing was T cells isolated from PBMCs. The sequence came from a human donor in good health.

CDR3 bases: TGTGCCAGTAGTATAGACCAGCGGAGCTCCTACAATGAGCAGTTCTTC. As protein: CASSIDQRSSYNEQFF. The chain uses TRBV19 and TRBJ2-1; D might be TRBD2 (5 bases). Germline-derived CDR1 and CDR2 are LNHDA and SQIVND (reference sequence). The CDR3 contains 16 residues. The V end was cut by 0 bases, the J end by 0 bases, with 9 bases between. The whole variable domain, filled in from reference TRBV19 and TRBJ2-1, reads DGGITQSPKYLFRKEGQNVTLSCEQNLNHDAMYWYRQDPGQGLRLIYYSQIVNDFQKGDIAEGYSVSREKKESFPLTVTSAQKNPTAFYLCASSIDQRSSYNEQFFGPGTRLTVL.